The 21 T cell receptor beta chains reported below all come from one sample, sequenced in a study of T cell responses to AZD1222 COVID-19 vaccine. The table came from immunoSEQ multiplex PCR; TCRdb's copy has only in-frame clones and leaves some out. Seen here are around 45,000 clones, roughly 87% observed once, and the top ten hold approximately 40%. This specimen was peripheral blood, taken 28 days after the second AZD1222 dose. The receptors stem from an adult who received the AZD1222 COVID-19 vaccine.

The chain joins TRBV10-2 to TRBJ1-1; 7 bases align to TRBD1. This CDR3 contains 13 residues. V dropped 2 bases and J dropped 13; count of bases not matched to a gene: 10. From germline, CDR1 is WSHSY and CDR2 SAAADI. CDR3 nucleotides: TGCGCCAGCAGTGAGAGGACAGGCCAAGGTAGTTTCTTT. As protein: CASSERTGQGSFF.

This chain joins TRBV6-4 and TRBJ1-5; perhaps TRBD1 as D (5 bases). V was trimmed by 2 bases and J by 6 bases, leaving 11 bases between them. The CDR3 consists of 14 residues. Germline CDR1 is MRHNA and CDR2 is SNTAGT. CDR3 DNA sequence: TGTGCCAGCAGTGACCAGGGAGGAAGTCAGCCCCAGCATTTT. Amino acid sequence: CASSDQGGSQPQHF.

In the case of this clone: The germline gene is not matched at one end of the junction; a read error may be the cause. The gene calls are TRBV7-9 and TRBJ2-7; no reliable D call. Germline loops: CDR1 SEHNR, CDR2 FQNEAQ (reference sequence). The CDR3 runs to 17 residues. The CDR3 DNA sequence: TGTGCCAGCAGCTTAGTAAAGGGCAGAGCCCCCTCCAACGAGCAGTACTTC. It translates to CASSLVKGRAPSNEQYF.

The rearrangement links TRBV10-3 to TRBJ2-1; 9 bases align to TRBD2. V lost 7 bases and J lost 8; bases outside the gene matches: 15. This CDR3 has 16 residues. CDR1 ENHRY and CDR2 SYGVKD come from the germline V gene. Here the CDR3 DNA reads TGTGCCATCACCGCGAGTAGCGGGGGTGTATCGGATGAGCAGTTCTTC. It encodes CAITASSGGVSDEQFF.

The chain employs TRBV5-6 and TRBJ1-6; 12 bases match TRBD1. Germline CDR1 SGHDT, CDR2 YYEEEE. With V trimmed by 6 bases and J by 6 bases, 13 bases remained unmatched. The CDR3 extends over 18 amino acids. CDR3 sequence: CASIMLGQGARGNSPLHF. Written as DNA, the CDR3 is TGTGCCAGCATAATGTTGGGACAGGGGGCCCGGGGTAATTCACCCCTCCACTTT.

The V and J genes are TRBV4-1 and TRBJ1-2; D unresolved. The CDR3 covers 13 residues. Trimming took off 1 base at V and 8 bases at J, with 11 bases between the two ends. From germline, CDR1 is MGHRA and CDR2 YSYEKL. The CDR3 loop is CASSQGPLEGYTF. CDR3 DNA sequence: TGCGCCAGCAGCCAAGGGCCTTTGGAAGGCTACACCTTC.

The chain carries TRBV6-5 and TRBJ2-2; 8 bases line up with TRBD1. Germline loops: CDR1 MNHEY, CDR2 SVGAGI. V lost 7 bases to trimming and J lost 3 bases; unmatched junction nucleotides: 7. CDR3 length equals 15 residues. The CDR3 DNA reads as TGTGCCAGCATAAGGGACAGGACTTACACCGGGGAGCTGTTTTTT. Its translation: CASIRDRTYTGELFF.

The V call is TRBV10-3, the J call TRBJ1-4; D gene uncertain. Per germline, CDR1 ENHRY and CDR2 SYGVKD. Trimming stripped 0 bases from V and 2 bases from J, with 13 bases between. The CDR3 extends over 17 amino acids. CDR3 protein: CAISESIGVGTNEKLFF. In DNA form, the CDR3 reads TGTGCCATCAGTGAGTCAATCGGGGTTGGGACTAATGAAAAACTGTTTTTT.

This chain joins TRBV5-5 and TRBJ1-4, with TRBD1 matching 8 bases. After removal of 0 bases from V and 6 bases from J, the junction contained 7 bases not matched to a gene. The V gene's germline CDR1 is SGHKS and CDR2 YYEKEE (reference sequence). This CDR3 has 16 residues. The CDR3 coding sequence is TGTGCCAGCAGCTTGGGTCCAGGGGGCATTTATGAAAAACTGTTTTTT. Translating gives CASSLGPGGIYEKLFF.

This chain joins TRBV5-8 and TRBJ1-6; D is ambiguous. The germline V and J ends were trimmed by 0 bases and 7 bases, with 8 bases remaining between them. The CDR3 is made up of 14 amino acids. The germline gives CDR1 SGHTS, CDR2 YDEGEE. CDR3 sequence: CASSLERANSPLHF. CDR3 coding DNA: TGTGCCAGCAGCTTGGAGAGGGCCAATTCACCCCTCCACTTT.

This clone was observed a single time. The chain uses TRBV7-8 and TRBJ2-3; 13 nucleotides agree with TRBD2. Trimming took 3 bases from V and 2 from J; bases not matched to a gene: 8. Germline-derived CDR1 and CDR2 are SGHVS and FQNEAQ. The CDR3 is made up of 18 amino acids. CDR3 sequence: CASSFSPGTSGATDTQYF. The CDR3 region has the DNA TGTGCCAGCAGCTTTAGCCCCGGGACTAGCGGGGCCACAGATACGCAGTATTTT. Using reference TRBV7-8 and TRBJ2-3 for the parts outside the CDR3, the full variable domain is GAGVSQSPRYKVAKRGQDVALRCDPISGHVSLFWYQQALGQGPEFLTYFQNEAQLDKSGLPSDRFFAERPEGSVSTLKIQRTQQEDSAVYLCASSFSPGTSGATDTQYFGPGTRLTVL.

The chain combines TRBV5-4 with TRBJ2-3; 16 nucleotides agree with TRBD2. Losses at the gene ends were 7 bases for V and 2 bases for J; bases not matched to a gene: 4. Germline lookup yields CDR1 SGHNT and CDR2 YYREEE (reference sequence). The CDR3 is 16 amino acids. CDR3 coding DNA: TGTGCCAGCCCAGGGACTAGCGGGGGGGCCACAGATACGCAGTATTTT. It codes for CASPGTSGGATDTQYF.

The V gene is TRBV25-1, the J gene TRBJ1-4, with a possible D match to TRBD1 (5 bases). Trimming shortened V by 1 base and J by 8 bases, and 11 bases separated the two germline ends. CDR1 is MGHDK, CDR2 SYGVNS, per germline. The CDR3 runs 14 residues. CDR3 sequence reads: CASSELGGTEKLFF. The CDR3 nucleotides are TGTGCCAGCAGTGAATTGGGGGGGACGGAAAAACTGTTTTTT.

The DNA of the CDR3 is TGCGCCAGCAGCGCTGGGACTAGCGGGGGGGCCTTCGGGGAGCTGTTTTTT. It codes for CASSAGTSGGAFGELFF. The chain joins TRBV5-1 to TRBJ2-2; 16 positions match TRBD2. V was clipped by 4 bases and J by 7 bases; unmatched bases: 7. This CDR3 comprises 17 residues. CDR1 SGHRS and CDR2 YFSETQ come from the germline V gene.

DNA for the CDR3: TGCAGCGTTGTGGGGGCCAGGGACAGGGGTTATGGCTACACCTTC. Residues: CSVVGARDRGYGYTF. J is TRBJ1-2 and V is TRBV29-1; 10 bases agree with TRBD1. The CDR3 extends over 15 amino acids. Germline values: CDR1 SQVTM, CDR2 ANQGSEA. The V gene end was trimmed by 4 bases and the J gene end by 5 bases; junction bases not matched to a gene: 10.

The chain employs TRBV7-9 and TRBJ2-1; TRBD1 matches at 10 bases. The ends lost 0 bases at V and 3 bases at J; junction bases unmatched: 5. Germline CDR1 and CDR2: SEHNR and FQNEAQ (reference sequence). CDR3 length equals 17 residues. In nucleotides, the CDR3 is TGTGCCAGCAGCTTAGCGCTGGGGACAGGGGTCTACAATGAGCAGTTCTTC. This codes for CASSLALGTGVYNEQFF.

The rearrangement uses TRBV6-2 or TRBV6-3 and TRBJ2-7; D gene uncertain. Trimming shortened V by 0 bases and J by 6 bases, and 12 bases separated the two germline ends. Looked up from germline, CDR1 is MNHEY and CDR2 is SVGEGT. This CDR3 region has 14 residues. The CDR3 is CASSYSFISGEQYF. CDR3 sequence (DNA): TGTGCCAGCAGTTACTCCTTCATCTCAGGCGAGCAGTACTTC.

V is TRBV12-3 or TRBV12-4 and J is TRBJ2-1; D might be TRBD1 (6 bases). V was trimmed by 11 bases and J by 4 bases, leaving 15 bases between them. The CDR3 is 13 residues long. The CDR3 DNA is TGTGCCGTCCGGGACAAGGTTTACAATGAGCAGTTCTTC. This gives the protein CAVRDKVYNEQFF.

The chain combines TRBV5-6 with TRBJ1-6, with D maybe TRBD1 (5 bases). This CDR3 has 17 amino acids. Looked up from germline, CDR1 is SGHDT and CDR2 is YYEEEE. Trimming removed 2 bases at V and 5 bases at J, with 17 bases between. The CDR3: CASSFGGVTDNNSPLHF. The CDR3 coding sequence is TGTGCCAGCAGCTTTGGAGGGGTAACCGATAATAATTCACCCCTCCACTTT.

This rearrangement joins TRBV6-5 to TRBJ1-5; D is unresolved. Germline-derived CDR1 and CDR2 are MNHEY and SVGAGI. CDR3 length: 13 amino acids. The V and J ends lost 4 bases and 2 bases respectively, with 6 bases between them. CDR3 coding DNA: TGTGCCAGCAGTTCGGGTGGCAATCAGCCCCAGCATTTT. Residues: CASSSGGNQPQHF.

The table lists this clone with a few counts. The CDR3 sequence: CASSLGGTRSSYNEQFF. In nucleotides, the CDR3 is TGTGCCAGCAGCTTAGGGGGGACGAGGAGCTCCTACAATGAGCAGTTCTTC. The rearrangement links TRBV7-8 to TRBJ2-1; either TRBD1 or TRBD2 may supply D (5 bases each). This CDR3 is 17 amino acids long. Deletions cut 1 base from V and 0 bases from J, with 13 bases between. CDR1 and CDR2 from the germline V gene are SGHVS and FQNEAQ.